The clone carrying this T cell receptor (beta chain) was detected only a few times. Its antigen remains unidentified. The junction had 5 bases not matched to a gene; V was cut back by 8 bases and J by 4 bases. Per germline, CDR1 MNHEY and CDR2 SMNVEV (reference sequence). This CDR3 has 14 residues. Only in-frame clones appear in the TCRdb table, and some are missing; sequencing was by immunoSEQ multiplex PCR. Here the sample spans tens of thousands of clones, about 92% being singletons. This sample is part of a study of cytomegalovirus exposure and HLA in healthy donors. Notes on the study in general: Rare TCR sequences predominated, though certain public TCRs were found in many donors. It was reportedly the case that the classifier diagnosed cytomegalovirus status with high specificity and sensitivity. Under in vitro conditions, a few CMV-associated chains were confirmed as specific for CMV antigens.

The TCR comes from a man between 18 and 35 years old in good health and CMV-seronegative. This chain connects TRBV27 to TRBJ2-3, with 11 bases fitting TRBD2. Material: PBMCs. The CDR3 spells CASALAGGPDTQYF. CDR3 in DNA: TGTGCCAGCGCTTTAGCGGGAGGGCCAGATACGCAGTATTTT.